A selection of T cell receptor beta chains follows, all from one sample in a study of graft-versus-host responses after intestinal transplantation. These receptors have no identified antigens. The data were produced by immunoSEQ multiplex PCR, yet TCRdb's version contains in-frame clones alone and is incomplete. Among tens of thousands of clones listed, around 87% were seen once. The sequencing here drew on unstimulated CD8+ T cells sorted from spleen or lymph node cells, taken before transplant. These receptors came from a human donor who was the organ donor for an intestinal transplant. The CDR3 runs from the conserved cysteine through the conserved F or W. D genes are given only for firm matches. Clone size is given for some rows only: seen once, a few or many times, or a class if the clone is expanded.

size,J,D,V,CDR3,DNA
-,TRBJ2-3,TRBD1,TRBV6-5,CASSPRDRVMDTQYF,TGTGCCAGCAGTCCCCGGGACAGGGTCATGGATACGCAGTATTTT
-,TRBJ2-2,-,TRBV4-1,CASSPGVNTGELFF,TGCGCCAGCAGCCCCGGGGTGAACACCGGGGAGCTGTTTTTT
few,TRBJ2-1,-,TRBV13,CASSLSGPVF,TGTGCCAGCAGCTTAAGCGGTCCGGTCTTC
-,TRBJ2-2,-,TRBV7-3,CASSLGGTGELFF,TGTGCCAGCAGCTTAGGGGGGACCGGGGAGCTGTTTTTT
-,TRBJ1-5,TRBD1,TRBV6-6,CASTWDRTSSNQPQHF,TGTGCCAGCACCTGGGACAGAACTTCTAGCAATCAGCCCCAGCATTTT
-,TRBJ2-2,-,TRBV6-5,CASRRQDYTGELFF,TGTGCCAGCAGGCGACAGGACTACACCGGGGAGCTGTTTTTT
once,TRBJ2-3,-,TRBV30,CAWSVLDRTSTDTQYF,TGTGCCTGGAGTGTACTCGACAGGACGAGCACAGATACGCAGTATTTT
-,TRBJ1-6,TRBD1,TRBV15,CATSVDRDWRGPLHF,TGTGCCACCAGCGTAGACAGGGATTGGCGCGGACCCCTCCACTTT
-,TRBJ2-2,-,TRBV27,CASSLAELVLTGELFF,TGTGCCAGCAGTTTGGCGGAGTTAGTATTGACCGGGGAGCTGTTTTTT
-,TRBJ2-3,-,TRBV5-4,CASSLGVGADTQYF,TGTGCCAGCAGCTTGGGTGTTGGGGCCGATACGCAGTATTTT
-,TRBJ1-3,-,TRBV7-3,CASSLGPGNTIYF,TGTGCCAGCAGCTTAGGCCCTGGAAACACCATATATTTT
-,TRBJ1-1,TRBD1,TRBV30,CALRDRVGTEAFF,TGTGCCCTCCGGGACAGGGTAGGGACTGAAGCTTTCTTT
-,TRBJ1-1,-,TRBV7-9,CASTHLNTEAFF,TGTGCCAGCACACACCTGAACACTGAAGCTTTCTTT
once,TRBJ2-5,TRBD2,TRBV4-3,CASSPSGGSQETQYF,TGCGCCAGCAGCCCTAGCGGGGGGTCTCAAGAGACCCAGTACTTC
-,TRBJ1-1,-,TRBV5-6,CASSLAENTEAFF,TGTGCCAGCAGCTTGGCAGAGAACACTGAAGCTTTCTTT
-,TRBJ1-4,-,TRBV6-5,CASSSSEKEWNEKLFF,TGTGCCAGCAGTTCGTCCGAAAAAGAGTGGAATGAAAAACTGTTTTTT
few,TRBJ2-3,-,TRBV6-1,CASSESHGGSDTQYF,TGTGCCAGCAGTGAATCACACGGAGGGTCAGATACGCAGTATTTT
-,TRBJ1-1,-,TRBV6-1,CASSFGGTEAFF,TGTGCCAGCAGTTTCGGGGGCACTGAAGCTTTCTTT
-,TRBJ1-1,-,TRBV9,CASSVATRGEAFF,TGTGCCAGCAGCGTAGCTACCAGAGGGGAAGCTTTCTTT
-,TRBJ1-4,-,TRBV12-5,CASGSRQETVEKLFF,TGTGCTAGTGGTTCGCGGCAGGAGACAGTGGAAAAACTGTTTTTT
-,TRBJ2-3,TRBD2,TRBV2,CASSATSVGTDTQYF,TGTGCCAGCAGTGCGACTAGCGTGGGCACAGATACGCAGTATTTT
-,TRBJ1-6,-,TRBV5-1,CASRNLSWSSYNSPLHF,TGCGCCAGCAGAAACCTTAGCTGGAGCTCCTATAATTCACCCCTCCACTTT
-,TRBJ1-1,-,TRBV5-6,CASSQGTEAFF,TGTGCCAGCAGCCAGGGAACTGAAGCTTTCTTT
-,TRBJ2-5,TRBD2,TRBV4-2,CASSQDKGLAGEETQYF,TGTGCCAGCAGCCAAGATAAAGGCCTAGCGGGGGAAGAGACCCAGTACTTC
-,TRBJ2-5,-,TRBV7-9,CASSLGRAAGETQYF,TGTGCCAGCAGCTTAGGAAGAGCTGCCGGGGAGACCCAGTACTTC
-,TRBJ1-2,-,TRBV30,CAWSAPGGYGYTF,TGTGCCTGGAGCGCGCCCGGGGGCTATGGCTACACCTTC
-,TRBJ1-2,TRBD1,TRBV11-2,CASSSTRLGVGRGGYTF,TGTGCCAGCAGCTCTACTCGATTAGGGGTTGGCAGGGGGGGCTACACCTTC
-,TRBJ2-1,-,TRBV28,CASSFREFGYNEQFF,TGTGCCAGCAGTTTCAGGGAATTTGGTTACAATGAGCAGTTCTTC
-,TRBJ1-1,TRBD1,TRBV7-8,CASSWDRGLGTEAFF,TGTGCCAGCAGCTGGGACAGGGGCTTAGGGACTGAAGCTTTCTTT
-,TRBJ2-1,-,TRBV25-1,CASSRGSEQFF,TGTGCCAGCAGTCGAGGGAGTGAGCAGTTCTTC